The clone carrying this T cell receptor beta chain was seen more than once but under ten times. The entry originates in a study of blood T cell repertoires in COVID-19. Whole-study context: Whether acute or convalescent, the COVID-19 samples came from the United States, Italy and Spain. In each case, the material was cDNA or gDNA derived from T cells, B-cell-depleted T cells, or PBMCs.

Seattle patients were enrolled during active infection and followed longitudinally. Authors' data handling: Quantification of nucleated cells was approximated via reference gene primer amplification. Measured with immunoSEQ multiplex PCR; TCRdb has only the in-frame clones, and not every one. V and J calls and clone size are given by that table; D and trimming were obtained from the DNA. In the table there are 250,000 to 300,000 clones, about 90% of which are singletons. The receptor was derived from a woman between 25 and 40 years old with COVID-19, enrolled during active disease. The sample comprised peripheral blood.

CDR3 amino acids: CASSFSVGATGELFF. The CDR3 bases are TGCGCCAGCAGCTTCTCGGTCGGAGCCACCGGGGAGCTGTTTTTT. The genes are TRBV5-1 and TRBJ2-2, with D uncertain. Per germline, CDR1 SGHRS and CDR2 YFSETQ. The CDR3 sequence is 15 residues long. Trimming removed 2 bases at V and 4 bases at J, with 12 bases between.